This is a list of T cell receptor beta chains from one sample in a study of CD8 T cells in Susac syndrome. A single record per CDR3 protein comes from TCRdb applying MiXCR to the immunoSEQ multiplex PCR reads. The data hold 150,000 to 200,000 distinct CDR3 sequences, with 90% to 95% observed a single time. Sample: CD4+ T cells from PBMCs. The receptor set was obtained from a human donor in good health. CDR3s leave out the opening cysteine and the closing phenylalanine or tryptophan.

v_gene | CDR3aa
TRBV29-1 | SVGTGGLEQY
TRBV3-1 | ASSQASQETQY
TRBV20-1 | SARGTGLHEQY
TRBV14 | ASSQGAKNIQY
TRBV2 | ASSERTGDQPQH
TRBV9 | ASSVTGSYGYT
TRBV9 | ASSVGSGAYNEQF
TRBV29-1 | PSGRDEKLF
TRBV30 | AWGQGGGTGELF
TRBV4-3 | ASSQRHRGDTQY
TRBV3-1 | ASSQDRPFNEQF
TRBV12-3/TRBV12-4 | ASSMTAGGERQY
TRBV7-9 | ASSLDIGNQPQH
TRBV21-1 | ASSYPGGGVYNEQF
TRBV30 | AWSVMRLGGTDTQY
TRBV24-1 | ATSVPGQGARGYT
TRBV12-3/TRBV12-4 | AIQRNSGNTIY
TRBV20-1 | SASPRPGRSYEQY
TRBV20-1 | SARAGGNTDTQY
TRBV5-1 | ASSVDRGPYEQY
TRBV15 | ATSRGQGSEKLF
TRBV9 | ASSVADEQF
TRBV12-3/TRBV12-4 | ASSTNGGFLEQY
TRBV4-3 | ASSQGGSGDTQY
TRBV11-2 | ASSPGLAGGGGELF
TRBV4-1 | ASSLDMRTPGWQF
TRBV12-3/TRBV12-4 | ASSLGWAGGTDTQY
TRBV20-1 | SARAGANVLT
TRBV7-8 | ASSSFRTGGDYT
TRBV12-3/TRBV12-4 | ASSPAGAGTEAF
TRBV6-5 | ASSDPGANTEAF
TRBV7-9 | ASSNGQGDYGYT
TRBV20-1 | SARVDGGHDYGYT